Detailed here is one TCR beta chain. The specificity of this receptor is unknown. Base qualities are not at hand, and no much larger clone is one base apart. The data were taken from a study of T-cell memory formation after mild COVID-19 (dated by TCRdb to the early 2020s). Background on the whole study: TCR sequence clusters from the two donors were found to be largely donor specific. Two young, previously healthy adult volunteers, one female and one male, were included in the cohort. In a couple of donors, T-cell clones that expanded and contracted after mild COVID-19 were tracked by sequencing TCRalpha and TCRbeta repertoires over time.

Ficoll-Paque density gradient centrifugation was the method used to isolate PBMCs. Study-wide conclusions, independent of this receptor: Some responding clones were detected in pre-infection memory, which suggested that pre-existing cross-reactive memory T cells had joined the SARS-CoV-2 response. Whether the second-wave clones peaking on day 37 were SARS-CoV-2 specific was not confirmed. Contracting CD4+ clones were located mainly in the CM and EM memory subsets, whereas CD8+ clones were found to be enriched in EMRA. Only two mild cases were covered by the study, and larger cohorts that include severe cases with pre-infection samples were considered necessary. From day 15 to 85, contracting clones showed balanced CD4/CD8 phenotypes, whereas a second wave of clones that expanded from day 15 to 37 leaned towards CD4+.

TCRdb shows the sequencer as Illumina NovaSeq 6000. cDNA libraries for TCRalpha and TCRbeta were prepared by 5'RACE using constant-segment primers, with sample barcodes and unique molecular identifiers added. Trizol reagent was used to extract RNA from every sample. Libraries were amplified in two PCR steps, with a second sample barcode and Illumina TruSeq adapters added in the second step. Sequencing of the libraries was done on an Illumina NovaSeq, producing 2 x 150 bp paired-end reads. Per the source publication's procedure: Reads were demultiplexed and collapsed into UMI-guided consensus sequences with migec v1.2.7. With mixcr v2.1.11, UMI consensuses were aligned to TRA and TRB V and J templates and assembled into clonotypes. A clonotype was counted as expanded or contracted only if both edgeR and NoisET called the change significant, with noise models trained on biological replicates. edgeR calls used a false discovery rate-adjusted p below 0.01 and a log2 fold-change threshold of 1. As an exploratory analysis of dynamics, max-normalized trajectories of the 1000 most abundant clonotypes were examined by PCA with hierarchical clustering. Separately sequenced CD4+ and CD8+ repertoires were used to assign the CD4 or CD8 phenotype of responding clones. Through fastp at Q25 and MiXCR, TCRdb rebuilt clones from the public reads, retaining in-frame beta chains. Duplicate CDR3 protein sequences are folded into a single record with the most common DNA and genes. The V and J calls were not made by the authors but by TCRdb's processing. The sample table contains about 470,000 distinct CDR3 sequences; only one count was recorded for about 23% of them. Around 13% of the sample comes from the top ten.

The sequence derives from an adult woman who had mild COVID-19 (a few samples of this study predate the infection). The sample titles of this study are shuffled in the database, so cell type and time point are left out; the donor was told from shared clones. The sequenced sample consisted of PBMCs or a T cell subset sorted from them (not recorded which).

The CDR3 here reads CATSPVYTDTQYF. In nucleotide form, the sequence is TGTGCCACCAGCCCCGTATACACAGATACGCAGTATTTT. The chain is encoded by TRBV15 joined to TRBJ2-3, with the D gene uncertain. Based on the germline V gene (reference sequence), the CDR1 and CDR2 sequences are LNHNV and YYDKDF. Spanning cysteine to phenylalanine, the CDR3 consists of 13 amino acids. Only the CDR3 DNA stays, 39 bases, in frame from base 1. Between the V and J ends, shortened by 5 bases and 2 bases respectively, the junction contains 8 bases.